This T cell receptor beta chain was found in a study of blood T cell repertoires in COVID-19. TCRdb's copy holds only in-frame clones and misses some; the assay was immunoSEQ multiplex PCR. The top ten hold about 5.3% of the sample, which has roughly 250,000 clones, roughly 82% seen once. The material sequenced was peripheral blood. This TCR derives from a woman older than 75 with active or convalescent COVID-19.

CDR3 amino acids: CASSQTLSTYEQYF. The CDR3 region has the DNA TGTGCCAGCAGCCAAACTCTCTCCACCTACGAGCAGTACTTC. The chain carries TRBV3-1 (or the pseudogene TRBV3-2) and TRBJ2-7; D not certain. CDR3 length: 14 residues. Germline assignment: CDR1 LGHDT and CDR2 YNNKEL (reference sequence). V gave up 2 bases and J gave up 2 bases, with 10 bases separating them.